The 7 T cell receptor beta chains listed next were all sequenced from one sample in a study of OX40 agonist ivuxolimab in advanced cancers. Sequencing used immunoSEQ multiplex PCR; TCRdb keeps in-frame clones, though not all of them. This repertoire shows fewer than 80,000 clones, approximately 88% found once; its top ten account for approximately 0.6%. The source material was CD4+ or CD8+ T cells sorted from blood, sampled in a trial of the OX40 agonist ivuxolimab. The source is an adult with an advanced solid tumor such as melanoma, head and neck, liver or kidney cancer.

As DNA, the CDR3 is TGTGCCAGCGGCACAGGTTTCTACGAGCAGTACTTC. This codes for CASGTGFYEQYF. This sequence joins TRBV2 and TRBJ2-7; TRBD1 is a possible D gene (5 bases). The CDR3 has 12 residues. Germline V CDR1 and CDR2: SNHLY, FYNNEI. V gave up 8 bases and J gave up 3 bases, with 11 bases separating them. Drawing the rest from reference TRBV2 and TRBJ2-7, the complete variable domain is EPEVTQTPSHQVTQMGQEVILRCVPISNHLYFYWYRQILGQKVEFLVSFYNNEISEKSEIFDDQFSVERPDGSNFTLKIRSTKLEDSAMYFCASGTGFYEQYFGPGTRLTVT.

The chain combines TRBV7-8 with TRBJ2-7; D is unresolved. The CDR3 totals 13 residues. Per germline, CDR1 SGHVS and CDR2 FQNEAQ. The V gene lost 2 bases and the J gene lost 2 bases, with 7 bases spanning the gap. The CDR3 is CASSLNRAYEQYF. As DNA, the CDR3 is TGTGCCAGCAGCTTAAACAGAGCCTACGAGCAGTACTTC.

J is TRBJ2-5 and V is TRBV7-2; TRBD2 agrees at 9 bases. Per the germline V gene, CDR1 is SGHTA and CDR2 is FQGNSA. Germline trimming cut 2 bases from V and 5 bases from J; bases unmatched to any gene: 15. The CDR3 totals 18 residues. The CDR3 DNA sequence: TGTGCCAGCAGCTTAAAAATTAGCGGGGGCGAAGGGGCTGAGACCCAGTACTTC. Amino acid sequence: CASSLKISGGEGAETQYF. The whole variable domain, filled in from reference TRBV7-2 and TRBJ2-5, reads GAGVSQSPSNKVTEKGKDVELRCDPISGHTALYWYRQSLGQGLEFLIYFQGNSAPDKSGLPSDRFSAERTGGSVSTLTIQRTQQEDSAVYLCASSLKISGGEGAETQYFGPGTRLLVL.

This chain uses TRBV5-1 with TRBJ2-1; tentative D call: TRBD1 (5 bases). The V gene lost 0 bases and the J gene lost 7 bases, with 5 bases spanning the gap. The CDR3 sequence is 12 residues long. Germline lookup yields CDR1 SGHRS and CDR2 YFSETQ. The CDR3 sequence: CASSLAGNEQFF. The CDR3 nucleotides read TGCGCCAGCAGCTTGGCAGGGAATGAGCAGTTCTTC.

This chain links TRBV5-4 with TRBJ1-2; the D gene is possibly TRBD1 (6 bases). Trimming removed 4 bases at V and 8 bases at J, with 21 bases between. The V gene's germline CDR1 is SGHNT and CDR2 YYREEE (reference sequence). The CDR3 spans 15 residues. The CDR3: CASSTDRPKGGGYTF. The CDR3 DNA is TGTGCCAGCAGCACGGACAGACCAAAAGGCGGGGGCTACACCTTC.

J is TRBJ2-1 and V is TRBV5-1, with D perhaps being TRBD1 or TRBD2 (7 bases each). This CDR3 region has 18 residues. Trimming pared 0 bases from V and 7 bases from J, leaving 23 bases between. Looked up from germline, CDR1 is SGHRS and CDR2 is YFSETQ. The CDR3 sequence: CASSLGVSLQGGRNEQFF. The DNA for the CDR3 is TGCGCCAGCAGCTTGGGAGTCAGTTTGCAGGGGGGGCGGAATGAGCAGTTCTTC.

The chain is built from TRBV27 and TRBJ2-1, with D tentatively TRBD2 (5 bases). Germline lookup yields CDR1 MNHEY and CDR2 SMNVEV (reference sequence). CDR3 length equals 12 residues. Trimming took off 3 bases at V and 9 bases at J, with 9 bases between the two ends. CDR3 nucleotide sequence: TGTGCCAGCAGTTTTTCGGGGTTTGAGCAGTTCTTC. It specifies CASSFSGFEQFF.